This T cell receptor beta chain is from a study of regulatory T cells in long-lasting Graves disease. Note on this clonotype: Its antigen is currently unknown.

Relying on iRepertoire HTBI primers and Arm-PCR of CDR3 regions, the team built TCR beta libraries. As handled by the study authors: Looking across samples, the authors found under 70 TRBV and 13 to 15 TRBJ segments. In TCRdb, the multiplex PCR reads were re-called with MiXCR into one record per CDR3 protein. TCRdb, not the authors, supplied the V and J calls. The table lists 300,000 to 400,000 distinct CDR3 sequences, around 15% of them singletons. Trimming left V 1 base short and J 7 bases short, with 19 bases between. The germline V gene encodes CDR1 LNHDA and CDR2 SQIVND (reference sequence). The length of the CDR3 is 16 residues. Time point reported: newly diagnosed GD, antithyroid drugs for less than 3 months. Generation of the TCR library employed RNA extracted from PBMCs. Regarding the study as a whole: Clonotypes that were public and shared totalled 2,500 to 3,500 in persistent patients versus 966 in new patients.

This same sample was also part of a study on T cells in Graves' hyperthyroidism and ophthalmopathy.

The source is a man aged 35-49 years with Graves disease. The V and J genes are TRBV19 and TRBJ2-5, with no clear D. This sample comprised peripheral blood mononuclear cells (PBMCs), obtained at new diagnosis, from a patient treated with antithyroid drugs. CDR3 DNA: TGTGCCAGTAGTATAGTTTTTAGGATTAGCAAGGCGACCCAGTACTTC. Its protein is CASSIVFRISKATQYF.